This T cell receptor (beta chain) was profiled in a study of read filtering for tumor transcriptome and immune sequencing. Study-wide context: The cohort had over 16 men and approximately 14 women aged about 45 to 80, mean about 70 years. Findings of the study overall: IR-seq captured clonotypes deeper and more reliably than RNA-seq.

This clonotype was found many times. Its antigen remains unidentified. From germline, CDR1 is SGHRS and CDR2 YFSETQ. The CDR3 loop spans 15 amino acids. Trimming at V came to 4 bases and at J to 4 bases, leaving 7 bases not matched to a gene. From about 400 ng of RNA, a library with molecular barcoded alpha/delta and beta/gamma adaptors was made. TCRdb redid the calling of the reads with MiXCR, one entry per CDR3 protein. The sample includes approximately 58,000 distinct CDR3 sequences, 9% to 15% of them seen just once. The chain carries TRBV5-1 and TRBJ2-1; 8 positions match TRBD1. Source material: a population of CD138-negative cells sorted from bone marrow. This sequence originates from a donor over 35 with multiple myeloma. The CDR3 is CASSGGQGGYNEQFF. For the CDR3, the DNA is TGCGCCAGCAGCGGAGGACAGGGCGGGTACAATGAGCAGTTCTTC.